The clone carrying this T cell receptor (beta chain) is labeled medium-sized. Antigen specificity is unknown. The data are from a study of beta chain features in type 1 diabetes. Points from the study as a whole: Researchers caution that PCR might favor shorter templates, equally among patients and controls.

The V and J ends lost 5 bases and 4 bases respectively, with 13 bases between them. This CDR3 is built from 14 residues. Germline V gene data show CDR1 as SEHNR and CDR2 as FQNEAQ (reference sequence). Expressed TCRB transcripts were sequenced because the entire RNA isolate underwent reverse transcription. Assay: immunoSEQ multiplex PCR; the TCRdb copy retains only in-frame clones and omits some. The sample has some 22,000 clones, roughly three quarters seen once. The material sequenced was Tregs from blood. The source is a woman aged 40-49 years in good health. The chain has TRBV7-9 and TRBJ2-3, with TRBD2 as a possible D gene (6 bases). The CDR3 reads CASSPGGGADTQYF. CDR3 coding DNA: TGTGCCAGCAGCCCCGGGGGAGGTGCAGATACGCAGTATTTT. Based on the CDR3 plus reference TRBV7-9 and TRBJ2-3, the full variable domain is DTGVSQNPRHKITKRGQNVTFRCDPISEHNRLYWYRQTLGQGPEFLTYFQNEAQLEKSRLLSDRFSAERPKGSFSTLEIQRTEQGDSAMYLCASSPGGGADTQYFGPGTRLTVL.